One and the same sample provided the 22 T cell receptor beta chains below, sequenced in a study of cytomegalovirus exposure and HLA in healthy donors. PCR amplification relied on 60 Vbeta primers (plus 13 Jbeta primers). Produced via immunoSEQ multiplex PCR; TCRdb's table is partial and in-frame only. The table lists roughly 89,000 clones, approximately 68% of them singletons. Sequenced: PBMCs. The receptors originated from a woman between 50 and 59 years old in good health and CMV-seropositive.

This clone was recorded a few times. V and J are TRBV11-2 and TRBJ2-7; maybe TRBD1 (5 bases). CDR1 is SGHAT, CDR2 FQNNGV, per germline. V shed 2 bases and J shed 1 base, with 9 bases lying between them. This CDR3 contains 14 residues. The CDR3 bases are TGTGCCAGCAGCTTAACGACAGTTTCCTACGAGCAGTACTTC. Its translation: CASSLTTVSYEQYF.

The chain recombines TRBV14 with TRBJ2-7; 7 nucleotides align to TRBD2. The germline CDR1 and CDR2 sequences are SGHDN and FVKESK. The CDR3 extends over 14 amino acids. With V trimmed by 4 bases and J by 6 bases, 9 bases remained unmatched. DNA of the CDR3: TGTGCCAGCAGCCCGACAGTTAGCGGGCGCGAGCAGTACTTC. Translating gives CASSPTVSGREQYF.

The chain carries TRBV30 and TRBJ2-1, with a tentative D call TRBD2 (5 bases). The V end lost 1 base, the J end lost 3 bases, and 10 bases lay between the germline ends. Germline V gene data show CDR1 as GTSNPN and CDR2 as SVGIG (reference sequence). The CDR3 has 14 amino acids. The CDR3 reads CAWSELEGYNEQFF. As DNA, the CDR3 is TGTGCCTGGAGTGAATTAGAGGGCTACAATGAGCAGTTCTTC.

This chain links TRBV10-3 with TRBJ2-3, with 11 bases lining up with TRBD1. The CDR3 consists of 16 residues. V shed 6 bases and J 6 bases; nucleotides not matched to a gene: 11. Germline CDR1 ENHRY, CDR2 SYGVKD. This chain's CDR3 is CAIRATGTGGMDTQYF. In nucleotides, the CDR3 is TGTGCCATCAGGGCTACCGGGACAGGGGGAATGGATACGCAGTATTTT.

The chain joins TRBV28 to TRBJ2-2; tentative D call: TRBD1 (6 bases). Germline CDR1 reads MDHEN; CDR2 reads SYDVKM. Trimming stripped 5 bases from V and 6 bases from J, with 16 bases between. The CDR3 runs to 15 residues. The CDR3, as DNA: TGTGCCAGCAGTATTACTACAGGGTTTGCCGGGGAGCTGTTTTTT. Residues: CASSITTGFAGELFF.

Only a few counts were recorded for this clone. V gene TRBV19 combines with J gene TRBJ1-2; 7 positions match TRBD1. With V trimmed by 6 bases and J by 5 bases, 21 bases remained unmatched. In germline, CDR1 is LNHDA, CDR2 SQIVND (reference sequence). The CDR3 runs to 18 residues. The CDR3 DNA follows: TGTGCCAGTAGGTACACCGGGACAGCATACCTCCAGGGGTATGGCTACACCTTC. This translates into CASRYTGTAYLQGYGYTF.

The chain is built from TRBV28 and TRBJ1-2, with D perhaps matching TRBD1 (6 bases). V was shortened by 3 bases and J by 6 bases, with 8 bases between the two germline ends. This CDR3 spans 12 amino acids. Germline lookup yields CDR1 MDHEN and CDR2 SYDVKM. The CDR3 region is CASSLSGDGYTF. Here the CDR3 DNA reads TGTGCCAGCAGTTTGTCAGGGGATGGCTACACCTTC.

V usage is TRBV2 and J usage is TRBJ2-5; D unresolved. Trimming removed 1 base from V and 5 bases from J, with 8 bases in between. The CDR3 consists of 13 residues. From germline, CDR1 is SNHLY and CDR2 FYNNEI. CDR3 coding DNA: TGTGCCAGCAGTGAAGGAGGCCCCGAGACCCAGTACTTC. It is translated as CASSEGGPETQYF.

This clone has only one observation. This chain uses TRBV7-8 with TRBJ1-1, with D perhaps matching TRBD1 (5 bases). Deletions cut 2 bases from V and 0 bases from J, with 16 bases between. The CDR3 runs 17 residues. CDR1 is SGHVS and CDR2 is FQNEAQ in the germline V gene. The chain's CDR3 is CASSLTAQGGVNTEAFF. CDR3 DNA: TGTGCCAGCAGCTTAACCGCGCAGGGTGGTGTGAACACTGAAGCTTTCTTT.

J is TRBJ1-3 and V is TRBV6-6; unclear D gene. Per germline, CDR1 MNHNY and CDR2 SVGAGI (reference sequence). The CDR3 runs to 14 residues. V shed 8 bases and J shed 0 bases, with 11 bases lying between them. The CDR3 sequence is CASRRENSGNTIYF. DNA for the CDR3: TGTGCCAGCCGGAGGGAAAACTCTGGAAACACCATATATTTT.

The chain combines TRBV9 with TRBJ1-4, with D possibly matching TRBD1 (5 bases). Germline lookup yields CDR1 SGDLS and CDR2 YYNGEE. V gave up 1 base and J gave up 8 bases, with 15 bases separating them. The CDR3 is 15 residues long. Here the CDR3 DNA reads TGTGCCAGCAGCGTATCTCAGGGTGTTGGGGAAAAACTGTTTTTT. Its protein is CASSVSQGVGEKLFF. Together with reference TRBV9 and TRBJ1-4, the CDR3 gives the full variable domain: DSGVTQTPKHLITATGQRVTLRCSPRSGDLSVYWYQQSLDQGLQFLIQYYNGEERAKGNILERFSAQQFPDLHSELNLSSLELGDSALYFCASSVSQGVGEKLFFGSGTQLSVL.

V and J are TRBV5-4 and TRBJ2-2, with TRBD2 matching 13 bases. V trimming: 6 bases; J trimming: 6 bases; junction bases outside the gene matches: 5. The length of the CDR3 is 15 residues. In germline, CDR1 is SGHNT, CDR2 YYREEE (reference sequence). CDR3 in amino acids: CASKTSGGAPGELFF. In DNA, the CDR3 is TGTGCCAGCAAAACTAGCGGGGGGGCCCCCGGGGAGCTGTTTTTT.

The rearrangement uses TRBV19 and TRBJ1-1; D not resolved. The CDR3 length is 13 residues. With 6 bases removed from V and 8 bases from J, the gap between germline ends came to 16 bases. CDR1 is LNHDA, CDR2 SQIVND, per germline (reference sequence). CDR3 sequence reads: CASRIGPPGEAFF. CDR3 nucleotides: TGTGCCAGTAGAATCGGGCCCCCGGGGGAAGCTTTCTTT.

This rearrangement joins TRBV2 to TRBJ1-2, with D unclear. This CDR3 is built from 14 residues. Germline loops: CDR1 SNHLY, CDR2 FYNNEI. V was cut by 2 bases and J by 5 bases, with 12 bases left in between. The CDR3: CASSESGPGYGYTF. The CDR3, as DNA: TGTGCCAGCAGTGAATCAGGCCCGGGGTATGGCTACACCTTC. Drawing the rest from reference TRBV2 and TRBJ1-2, the complete variable domain is EPEVTQTPSHQVTQMGQEVILRCVPISNHLYFYWYRQILGQKVEFLVSFYNNEISEKSEIFDDQFSVERPDGSNFTLKIRSTKLEDSAMYFCASSESGPGYGYTFGSGTRLTVV.

The gene calls are TRBV5-4 and TRBJ2-1, with 10 nucleotides matching TRBD1. The CDR3 runs 14 residues. The germline gives CDR1 SGHNT, CDR2 YYREEE (reference sequence). Trimming at V came to 3 bases and at J to 7 bases, leaving 4 bases not matched to a gene. As DNA, the CDR3 is TGTGCCAGCAGCTCGGGACAGGGGCTAAATGAGCAGTTCTTC. It specifies CASSSGQGLNEQFF.

This clone was counted a single time. The genes are TRBV28 and TRBJ1-2; D gene uncertain. Germline V gene lookup returns CDR1 MDHEN and CDR2 SYDVKM. V was clipped by 3 bases and J by 2 bases, with 10 bases between them. The CDR3 runs 14 residues. CDR3 amino acids: CASSFFNLNYGYTF. The CDR3 DNA is TGTGCCAGCAGTTTTTTCAACCTAAACTATGGCTACACCTTC.

V is TRBV7-9 and J is TRBJ1-1, with D possibly matching TRBD1 (6 bases). Looked up from germline, CDR1 is SEHNR and CDR2 is FQNEAQ (reference sequence). This CDR3 is built from 15 residues. The V end was cut by 5 bases, the J end by 3 bases, with 16 bases between. The CDR3 sequence: CASSPTSGDDTEAFF. As DNA, the CDR3 is TGTGCCAGCAGCCCCACTTCAGGGGACGACACTGAAGCTTTCTTT.

This chain uses TRBV5-1 with TRBJ2-1; TRBD2 agrees at 11 bases. With 6 bases clipped from V and 7 bases from J, the junction kept 6 bases outside the gene matches. CDR1 and CDR2 (germline): SGHRS, YFSETQ. The CDR3 is 14 amino acids. This CDR3 reads CASMIAGGRNEQFF. CDR3 in DNA: TGCGCCAGCATGATAGCGGGGGGGCGTAATGAGCAGTTCTTC.

V usage is TRBV18 and J usage is TRBJ1-2; perhaps TRBD1 as D (6 bases). The CDR3 contains 15 residues. The germline V gene has CDR1 KGHSH and CDR2 LQKENI. V shed 3 bases and J shed 8 bases, with 19 bases lying between them. Here the CDR3 reads CASSPRDMQANGYTF. CDR3 DNA sequence: TGTGCCAGCTCACCGAGGGACATGCAGGCTAACGGCTACACCTTC.

This clone was counted between two and nine times. The chain is built from TRBV6-5 and TRBJ1-2; D uncertain. The V end lost 8 bases, the J end lost 9 bases, and 16 bases lay between the germline ends. Per the germline V gene, CDR1 is MNHEY and CDR2 is SVGAGI. The CDR3 is made up of 12 amino acids. CDR3 sequence: CASGSQALSYTF. Here the CDR3 DNA reads TGTGCCAGCGGTTCCCAGGCGTTGAGCTACACCTTC.

V usage is TRBV2 and J usage is TRBJ2-1; 9 bases are a match to TRBD2. Looked up from germline, CDR1 is SNHLY and CDR2 is FYNNEI. The ends lost 10 bases at V and 7 bases at J; junction bases unmatched: 14. There are 15 residues in the CDR3. CDR3 region: CAIMQPTSGLNEQFF. CDR3 coding DNA: TGTGCCATCATGCAGCCGACTAGCGGACTTAATGAGCAGTTCTTC. The entire variable domain, with the rest obtained from reference TRBV2 and TRBJ2-1, is as follows: EPEVTQTPSHQVTQMGQEVILRCVPISNHLYFYWYRQILGQKVEFLVSFYNNEISEKSEIFDDQFSVERPDGSNFTLKIRSTKLEDSAMYFCAIMQPTSGLNEQFFGPGTRLTVL.

This clone has only a few counts. The chain employs TRBV4-2 and TRBJ2-3, with 8 bases identical to TRBD2. Germline V CDR1 and CDR2: LGHNA, YNFKEQ. V gave up 2 bases and J gave up 4 bases; unmatched junction bases: 11. This CDR3 is 17 amino acids long. The CDR3 DNA sequence: TGTGCCAGCAGCCAAATGAGTGGCGGGGGGCAGGCAGATACGCAGTATTTT. Translated: CASSQMSGGGQADTQYF.